This TCR beta chain was recorded in a study of cytomegalovirus exposure and HLA in healthy donors. Study conclusions and caveats: Later work showed greater clonal expansion in HLA-associated TCR beta chains than in equally common others. Later work found most CMV-associated TCR beta chains apparently HLA-restricted. In vitro confirmation showed three CMV-associated chains to be CMV antigen specific.

The germline CDR1 and CDR2 sequences are MGHRA and YSYEKL. The V gene end was trimmed by 3 bases and the J gene end by 0 bases; junction bases not matched to a gene: 8. The CDR3 consists of 17 residues. Amplification used 60 Vbeta primers and 13 Jbeta primers. Per the original data handling: Around 9.9 million shared chains were among the 60 million to 80 million unique TCR beta chains that a later analysis counted. Data came from immunoSEQ multiplex PCR; TCRdb stores just in-frame clones and leaves some out. Clonal size and the V and J genes are those of that table, whereas D and trimming came from the DNA. The sample records 75,000 to 90,000 clones, about four fifths being singletons. Of note for this clone: Antigen unknown.

The specimen sequenced was PBMCs. The V and J genes are TRBV4-1 and TRBJ1-3; 7 bases align to TRBD1. The sequence was obtained from a man in his 60s in good health and CMV-seronegative. The CDR3 sequence: CASSHPLTGPSGNTIYF. CDR3 DNA: TGCGCCAGCAGCCATCCGCTGACAGGGCCCTCTGGAAACACCATATATTTT.